This TCR beta chain came from a study of cytomegalovirus exposure and HLA in healthy donors. This clone was picked up one time. The V gene's germline CDR1 is SGHRS and CDR2 YFSETQ. The V end lost 4 bases, the J end lost 2 bases, and 13 bases lay between the germline ends. The CDR3 runs to 14 residues. TCRdb keeps only in-frame clones here, not all; method: immunoSEQ multiplex PCR. This sample yields over 150,000 clones, of which around nine tenths are seen a single time; 2% to 2.5% belongs to the top ten. The chain recombines TRBV5-1 with TRBJ2-7; tentative D call: TRBD1 (5 bases). The sequence was obtained from a woman between 18 and 29 years old in good health and CMV-seronegative. Sequenced: PBMCs. CDR3 sequence: CASSDQDTTYEQYF. The CDR3 coding sequence is TGCGCCAGCAGCGACCAGGACACGACCTACGAGCAGTACTTC.